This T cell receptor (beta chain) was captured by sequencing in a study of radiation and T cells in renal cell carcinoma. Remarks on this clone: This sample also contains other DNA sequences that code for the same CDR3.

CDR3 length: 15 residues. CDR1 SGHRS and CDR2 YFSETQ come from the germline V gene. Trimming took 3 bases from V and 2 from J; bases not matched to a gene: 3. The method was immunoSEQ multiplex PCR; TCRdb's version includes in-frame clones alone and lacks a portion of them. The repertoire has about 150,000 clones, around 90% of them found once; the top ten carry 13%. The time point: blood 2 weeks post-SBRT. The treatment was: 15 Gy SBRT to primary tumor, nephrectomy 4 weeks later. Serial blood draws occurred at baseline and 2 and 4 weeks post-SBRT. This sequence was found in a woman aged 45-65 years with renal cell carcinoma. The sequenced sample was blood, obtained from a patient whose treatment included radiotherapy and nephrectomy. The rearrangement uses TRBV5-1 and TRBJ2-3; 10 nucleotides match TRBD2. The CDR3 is CASSSSGGATDTQYF. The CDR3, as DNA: TGCGCCAGCAGCTCCAGCGGGGGGGCCACAGATACGCAGTATTTT.